The 5 T cell receptor beta chains presented below share a single source sample, sequenced in a study of Ad26.COV2.S vaccination and SARS-CoV-2 variants (dated by TCRdb to about 2021). Read against the paper, the sample's treatment or condition label means: roughly 20 received Ad26.COV2.S at low or high dose, single or two shots; roughly 5 received placebo; per-sample allocation not given. Repertoires of vaccine and placebo recipients were sequenced from samples taken on day 63 after the first injection. Library construction relied on the immunoSEQ multiplex PCR assay. This immuneACCESS table, as held by TCRdb, lists in-frame sequences with V and J called but not all clones. Of the missing ones, under half trace to an unresolved V gene in checked studies; the others have no known cause. Present in this sample are around 310,000 clones, 75% to 90% of which were seen just once. The ten top clones hold about 5.4% of the sample.

The sample consisted of peripheral blood, taken in a trial of Ad26.COV2.S vaccine versus placebo. The receptors here all came from a person between 18 and 65 years old who received the Ad26.COV2.S COVID-19 vaccine or a placebo.

The chain combines TRBV18 with TRBJ2-7, with 10 bases identical to TRBD2. The CDR3 loop spans 16 amino acids. Germline V gives CDR1 KGHSH, CDR2 LQKENI. The V segment lost 1 base and the J segment 7 bases; nucleotides outside the gene matches: 10. Here the CDR3 reads CASSPQGTSGEREQYF. The DNA of the CDR3 is TGTGCCAGCTCACCACAAGGTACTAGCGGGGAGAGGGAGCAGTACTTC.

There are many counts of this clone. The V call is TRBV4-1, the J call TRBJ1-5; 8 bases line up with TRBD1. This CDR3 contains 15 residues. Germline V gene sequence: CDR1 MGHRA, CDR2 YSYEKL. J gave up 7 bases and V 0 bases, and 5 bases lay outside the gene matches. The CDR3 bases are TGCGCCAGCAGCCAAGAGGTGACAGGGGACCAGCCCCAGCATTTT. Amino acid sequence: CASSQEVTGDQPQHF.

This chain joins TRBV5-1 and TRBJ1-1; perhaps TRBD1 as D (6 bases). The CDR3 covers 16 residues. Germline loops: CDR1 SGHRS, CDR2 YFSETQ. Trimming took 4 bases from V and 0 from J, leaving 16 bases between them. The CDR3 bases are TGCGCCAGCAGCGGAATTTTTGGGGGCATGAACACTGAAGCTTTCTTT. Its translation: CASSGIFGGMNTEAFF.

The J gene is TRBJ2-1, the V gene TRBV6-1; the D gene is possibly TRBD1 (7 bases). Per germline, CDR1 MNHNS and CDR2 SASEGT. The CDR3 runs to 14 residues. Trimming left V 2 bases short and J 6 bases short, with 11 bases between. In nucleotides, the CDR3 is TGTGCCAGCAGTGAACAGGGGGGCCCCAATGAGCAGTTCTTC. This gives the protein CASSEQGGPNEQFF.

This clone was observed a handful of times. V is TRBV6-2 or TRBV6-3 and J is TRBJ1-2; unclear D gene. The CDR3 covers 13 residues. Trimming removed 6 bases at V and 2 bases at J, with 10 bases between. In germline, CDR1 is MNHEY, CDR2 SVGEGT. For the CDR3, the DNA is TGTGCCAGCAGCCAGACGGAAAACTATGGCTACACCTTC. Residues: CASSQTENYGYTF.